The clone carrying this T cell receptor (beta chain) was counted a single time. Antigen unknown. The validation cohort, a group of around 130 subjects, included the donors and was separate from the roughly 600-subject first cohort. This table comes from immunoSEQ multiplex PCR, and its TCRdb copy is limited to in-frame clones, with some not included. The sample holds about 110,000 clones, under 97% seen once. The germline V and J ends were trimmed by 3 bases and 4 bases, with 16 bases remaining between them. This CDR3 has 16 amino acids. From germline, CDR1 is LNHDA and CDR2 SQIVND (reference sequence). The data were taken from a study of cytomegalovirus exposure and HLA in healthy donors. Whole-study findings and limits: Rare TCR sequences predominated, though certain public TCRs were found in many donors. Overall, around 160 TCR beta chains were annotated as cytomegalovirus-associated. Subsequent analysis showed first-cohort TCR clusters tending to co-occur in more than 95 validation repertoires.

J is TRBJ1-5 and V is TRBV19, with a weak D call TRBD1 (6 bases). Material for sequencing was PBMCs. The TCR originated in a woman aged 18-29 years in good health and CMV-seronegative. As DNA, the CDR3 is TGTGCCAGTAGTATTGACAGGTCCCAAGGTAATCAGCCCCAGCATTTT. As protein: CASSIDRSQGNQPQHF.